Following are 20 T cell receptor beta chains from one sample sequenced in a study of blood T cell repertoires in COVID-19. Clones were read by immunoSEQ multiplex PCR, and TCRdb kept only the in-frame ones, dropping some. This repertoire shows 72,000 or so clones, around nine tenths found once; its top ten account for less than 15%. Source material: peripheral blood. These receptors all come from an older woman with acute or convalescent COVID-19.

The J gene is TRBJ2-1, the V gene TRBV19; 9 nucleotides agree with TRBD1. There are 13 residues in the CDR3. V gave up 11 bases and J gave up 8 bases; unmatched junction bases: 10. Germline loops: CDR1 LNHDA, CDR2 SQIVND (reference sequence). CDR3 nucleotide sequence: TGTGCCTCCCAGGGACAGGGTTACGATGAGCAGTTCTTC. Protein product: CASQGQGYDEQFF.

V usage is TRBV7-9 and J usage is TRBJ1-1; D might be TRBD1 (5 bases). The CDR3 extends over 11 amino acids. The germline gives CDR1 SEHNR, CDR2 FQNEAQ (reference sequence). The V end was cut by 5 bases, the J end by 14 bases, with 15 bases between. CDR3 region: CASSLIMGHFF. CDR3 DNA sequence: TGTGCCAGCAGCCTCATTATGGGGCACTTCTTT.

The chain uses TRBV7-2 and TRBJ2-3, with 9 bases lining up with TRBD1. Germline V gene lookup returns CDR1 SGHTA and CDR2 FQGNSA. V lost 3 bases to trimming and J lost 2 bases; unmatched junction nucleotides: 3. The CDR3 is 15 amino acids. As DNA, the CDR3 is TGTGCCAGCAGCTTGGGACAGGGTAACACAGATACGCAGTATTTT. This encodes CASSLGQGNTDTQYF.

CDR3 DNA: TGTGCCAGCAGCTTAGATCTAGCGGATACGCAGTATTTT. Amino acid sequence: CASSLDLADTQYF. V and J are TRBV7-2 and TRBJ2-3; maybe TRBD2 (6 bases). In germline, CDR1 is SGHTA, CDR2 FQGNSA. This CDR3 is built from 13 residues. V was trimmed by 1 base and J by 6 bases, leaving 8 bases between them.

The J gene is TRBJ2-1, the V gene TRBV3-1 (or the pseudogene TRBV3-2); TRBD2 is a possible D gene (6 bases). The CDR3 loop spans 15 amino acids. Trimming removed 4 bases from V and 6 bases from J, with 16 bases in between. Germline CDR1 and CDR2: LGHDT and YNNKEL (reference sequence). The CDR3 DNA sequence: TGTGCCAGCAGCCCGGGACTCGCGCAGATCAATGAGCAGTTCTTC. This encodes CASSPGLAQINEQFF.

The V gene is TRBV5-1, the J gene TRBJ1-4; TRBD1 aligns across 7 bases. The V gene end was trimmed by 5 bases and the J gene end by 5 bases; junction bases not matched to a gene: 6. Germline assignment: CDR1 SGHRS and CDR2 YFSETQ. This CDR3 is 14 amino acids long. CDR3 DNA sequence: TGCGCCAGCAGACCCGGGACAGAAAATGAAAAACTGTTTTTT. Its translation: CASRPGTENEKLFF. The full variable domain, completed using reference TRBV5-1 and TRBJ1-4, is KAGVTQTPRYLIKTRGQQVTLSCSPISGHRSVSWYQQTPGQGLQFLFEYFSETQRNKGNFPGRFSGRQFSNSRSEMNVSTLELGDSALYLCASRPGTENEKLFFGSGTQLSVL.

The chain links TRBV5-1 to TRBJ1-4; possible D gene TRBD1, 5 bases. Germline CDR1 and CDR2: SGHRS and YFSETQ. The CDR3 is made up of 16 amino acids. V was clipped by 3 bases and J by 0 bases, with 12 bases between them. CDR3 DNA: TGCGCCAGCAGCTGGAGGGACTTCTCAACTAATGAAAAACTGTTTTTT. This gives the protein CASSWRDFSTNEKLFF.

V is TRBV7-9 and J is TRBJ2-3; a possible D gene is TRBD2 (5 bases). Germline loops: CDR1 SEHNR, CDR2 FQNEAQ (reference sequence). V lost 3 bases and J 7 bases, leaving 17 bases between the germline ends. This CDR3 spans 15 amino acids. DNA for the CDR3: TGTGCCAGCAGCTTTGAAGGAGGTCTCCAGAATACGCAGTATTTT. This gives the protein CASSFEGGLQNTQYF.

The V call is TRBV11-3, the J call TRBJ2-5, with TRBD2 matching over 14 bases. Germline CDR1 and CDR2: SGHNT and YENEEA. The CDR3 totals 16 residues. The V and J ends lost 5 bases and 5 bases, in that order; junction bases with no gene match: 7. CDR3 nucleotide sequence: TGTGCCAGCAGCCCCGGGACTAGCGGGGGAACCGAGACCCAGTACTTC. Its translation is CASSPGTSGGTETQYF. Full variable domain (remainder filled in from reference TRBV11-3 and TRBJ2-5): EAGVVQSPRYKIIEKKQPVAFWCNPISGHNTLYWYLQNLGQGPELLIRYENEEAVDDSQLPKDRFSAERLKGVDSTLKIQPAELGDSAVYLCASSPGTSGGTETQYFGPGTRLLVL.

The V gene is TRBV10-1, the J gene TRBJ2-1, with 7 bases identical to TRBD1. The ends lost 8 bases at V and 0 bases at J; junction bases unmatched: 4. The CDR3 loop spans 14 amino acids. CDR1 and CDR2 (germline): WNHNN, SYGVQD (reference sequence). DNA of the CDR3: TGCGCCAGCCCCTACAGGGGCTCCTACAATGAGCAGTTCTTC. This gives the protein CASPYRGSYNEQFF.

This chain links TRBV20-1 with TRBJ1-2; no firm D call. CDR3 length: 10 amino acids. V was cut by 6 bases and J by 8 bases, with 10 bases left in between. The germline CDR1 and CDR2 sequences are DFQATT and SNEGSKA (reference sequence). CDR3 sequence: CSALGRGYTF. CDR3 bases: TGCAGTGCGCTGGGGAGGGGCTACACCTTC.

In its sample, this clone was seen a few times. The chain recombines TRBV3-1 (or the pseudogene TRBV3-2) with TRBJ2-2, with TRBD2 matching over 12 bases. The CDR3 is 16 amino acids. Germline V gene lookup returns CDR1 LGHDT and CDR2 YNNKEL (reference sequence). Germline trimming cut 4 bases from V and 5 bases from J; bases unmatched to any gene: 5. The DNA for the CDR3 is TGTGCCAGCAGCCCTAGCGGGGGGGCCCTTACCGGGGAGCTGTTTTTT. Its protein product is CASSPSGGALTGELFF.

The gene calls are TRBV19 and TRBJ2-7; D gene uncertain. The CDR3 is 15 amino acids. With 3 bases removed from V and 2 bases from J, the gap between germline ends came to 14 bases. Germline V CDR1 and CDR2: LNHDA, SQIVND (reference sequence). The CDR3 here is CASSMSWAETYEQYF. The CDR3 bases are TGTGCCAGTAGTATGAGCTGGGCAGAGACCTACGAGCAGTACTTC.

The chain links TRBV18 to TRBJ2-5, with TRBD2 identical over 8 bases. The germline CDR1 and CDR2 sequences are KGHSH and LQKENI. J was trimmed by 5 bases and V by 3 bases; bases with no gene match: 8. The CDR3 spans 15 residues. The CDR3 DNA reads as TGTGCCAGCTCACCGTACAGCGGGGGTGAGGAGACCCAGTACTTC. It codes for CASSPYSGGEETQYF. Full variable domain (missing parts from reference TRBV18 and TRBJ2-5): NAGVMQNPRHLVRRRGQEARLRCSPMKGHSHVYWYRQLPEEGLKFMVYLQKENIIDESGMPKERFSAEFPKEGPSILRIQQVVRGDSAAYFCASSPYSGGEETQYFGPGTRLLVL.

V is TRBV25-1 and J is TRBJ2-5; TRBD2 is a possible D gene (5 bases). Deletions cut 6 bases from V and 5 bases from J, with 13 bases between. Germline V lookup: CDR1 MGHDK, CDR2 SYGVNS. This CDR3 contains 13 residues. The CDR3 sequence: CASREGARETQYF. The DNA of the CDR3 is TGTGCCAGCAGAGAGGGAGCGCGGGAGACCCAGTACTTC.

The chain is built from TRBV30 and TRBJ2-2; weak D call: TRBD2 (5 bases). This CDR3 is built from 13 residues. V gave up 2 bases and J gave up 7 bases, with 11 bases separating them. The germline gives CDR1 GTSNPN, CDR2 SVGIG (reference sequence). CDR3: CAWSQSRVGELFF. As DNA, the CDR3 is TGTGCCTGGAGTCAGTCGAGGGTCGGGGAGCTGTTTTTT.

The V gene is TRBV12-3 or TRBV12-4, the J gene TRBJ1-1; D gene uncertain. Trimming removed 3 bases at V and 1 base at J, with 6 bases between. The CDR3 extends over 13 amino acids. In DNA, the CDR3 is TGTGCCAGCAGTTTCCTATCGAACACTGAAGCTTTCTTT. It codes for CASSFLSNTEAFF.

This rearrangement joins TRBV6-4 to TRBJ2-7; TRBD2 is a possible D gene (5 bases). Germline values: CDR1 MRHNA, CDR2 SNTAGT. This CDR3 is 12 amino acids long. Trimming stripped 4 bases from V and 2 bases from J, with 6 bases between. The DNA for the CDR3 is TGTGCCAGCAGTGGACTAACCTACGAGCAGTACTTC. It codes for CASSGLTYEQYF.

The chain couples TRBV7-2 to TRBJ2-3; D may be TRBD2 (5 bases). V was cut by 5 bases and J by 1 base, with 16 bases left in between. The CDR3 has 16 amino acids. CDR1 and CDR2 (germline): SGHTA, FQGNSA. As DNA, the CDR3 is TGTGCCAGCAGCCTCCAGCGGATGGTTCGCACAGATACGCAGTATTTT. This encodes CASSLQRMVRTDTQYF.

The chain carries TRBV5-4 and TRBJ2-7; 7 nucleotides line up with TRBD1. This CDR3 contains 14 residues. Germline trimming cut 2 bases from V and 7 bases from J; bases unmatched to any gene: 9. CDR1 and CDR2 (germline): SGHNT, YYREEE (reference sequence). Here the CDR3 DNA reads TGTGCCAGCAGCTTTCGCGACAGGGAAGGAGAGCAGTACTTC. It is translated as CASSFRDREGEQYF.